What follows are 26 T cell receptor beta chains derived from one specimen sequenced in a study of OX40 agonist ivuxolimab in advanced cancers. Only in-frame clones appear in the TCRdb table, and some are missing; sequencing was by immunoSEQ multiplex PCR. The sample yields tens of thousands of clones, about 95% seen once. This specimen was CD4+ or CD8+ T cells sorted from blood, taken in a trial of the OX40 agonist ivuxolimab. All receptors come from an adult with an advanced solid tumor such as melanoma, head and neck, liver or kidney cancer.

V usage is TRBV25-1 and J usage is TRBJ2-7; no firm D call. Germline V gene lookup returns CDR1 MGHDK and CDR2 SYGVNS. The CDR3 is made up of 13 amino acids. V lost 6 bases, J lost 0 bases, and 9 bases lay in between. CDR3 in amino acids: CASRHDGSYEQYF. The DNA of the CDR3 is TGTGCCAGCAGGCACGACGGCTCCTACGAGCAGTACTTC.

The chain employs TRBV28 and TRBJ1-5; 7 bases align to TRBD1. The V and J ends lost 7 bases and 2 bases, in that order; junction bases with no gene match: 11. CDR3 size: 16 residues. Germline assignment: CDR1 MDHEN and CDR2 SYDVKM. CDR3 amino acids: CASILDGGQRNQPQHF. For the CDR3, the DNA is TGTGCCAGCATCTTAGACGGGGGACAGCGCAATCAGCCCCAGCATTTT.

V and J are TRBV5-1 and TRBJ1-2; D remains ambiguous. This CDR3 is built from 15 residues. Looked up from germline, CDR1 is SGHRS and CDR2 is YFSETQ. Trimming removed 0 bases from V and 0 bases from J, with 9 bases in between. This CDR3 reads CASSLEYTPNYGYTF. For the CDR3, the DNA is TGCGCCAGCAGCTTGGAGTACACCCCTAACTATGGCTACACCTTC.

This sequence joins TRBV5-8 and TRBJ1-1; D gene uncertain. V was clipped by 2 bases and J by 6 bases, with 11 bases between them. Germline CDR1 reads SGHTS; CDR2 reads YDEGEE. The CDR3 consists of 13 residues. CDR3 protein: CASSFRPQPEAFF. The CDR3 DNA is TGTGCCAGCAGCTTCCGCCCCCAACCTGAAGCTTTCTTT.

The V and J genes are TRBV19 and TRBJ2-7; D is perhaps TRBD2 (5 bases). The CDR3 length is 13 residues. Germline-derived CDR1 and CDR2 are LNHDA and SQIVND (reference sequence). The ends were cut back, 3 bases at V and 4 bases at J, with 10 bases in the middle. DNA of the CDR3: TGTGCCAGTAGTATGAAGGAGGAATACGAGCAGTACTTC. Translated, it gives CASSMKEEYEQYF.

In DNA, the CDR3 is TGTGCCAGCAGCTTTGGACTAGGACCCACCGGGGAGCTGTTTTTT. Its translation: CASSFGLGPTGELFF. This chain joins TRBV11-3 and TRBJ2-2; the match to TRBD2 covers 7 bases. Germline lookup yields CDR1 SGHNT and CDR2 YENEEA. Trimming cost V 3 bases and J 4 bases; bases outside gene matches: 5. This CDR3 spans 15 amino acids. Full variable domain (missing parts from reference TRBV11-3 and TRBJ2-2): EAGVVQSPRYKIIEKKQPVAFWCNPISGHNTLYWYLQNLGQGPELLIRYENEEAVDDSQLPKDRFSAERLKGVDSTLKIQPAELGDSAVYLCASSFGLGPTGELFFGEGSRLTVL.

This clone came up once. The CDR3 DNA follows: TGTGCCACTACTAACATGGCAGGGGTAGTCTACGGCTACACCTTC. It translates to CATTNMAGVVYGYTF. The rearrangement joins TRBV19 to TRBJ1-2; the D gene is possibly TRBD1 (6 bases). The CDR3 is 15 amino acids. The germline V and J ends were trimmed by 10 bases and 8 bases, with 26 bases remaining between them. CDR1 and CDR2 (germline): LNHDA, SQIVND (reference sequence).

This chain links TRBV6-4 with TRBJ1-1; the D is unclear. V lost 6 bases, J lost 2 bases, and 13 bases lay in between. CDR1 and CDR2 (germline): MRHNA, SNTAGT. The CDR3 loop spans 14 amino acids. CDR3 amino acids: CASSALDGNTEAFF. The CDR3 nucleotides read TGTGCCAGCAGCGCCCTGGACGGAAACACTGAAGCTTTCTTT.

The rearrangement uses TRBV19 and TRBJ2-1; unclear D gene. The V end lost 7 bases, the J end lost 6 bases, and 7 bases lay between the germline ends. The CDR3 length is 11 residues. The germline V gene has CDR1 LNHDA and CDR2 SQIVND (reference sequence). In DNA form, the CDR3 reads TGTGCCAGTATTTTCGGCAATGAGCAGTTCTTC. Protein: CASIFGNEQFF.

V gene TRBV4-1 combines with J gene TRBJ2-7; 7 bases map to TRBD1. With 4 bases clipped from V and 3 bases from J, the junction kept 12 bases outside the gene matches. Germline assignment: CDR1 MGHRA and CDR2 YSYEKL. This CDR3 contains 16 residues. The CDR3 sequence: CASSRGEDRRYYEQYF. The CDR3 bases are TGCGCCAGCAGCCGGGGAGAGGACAGGAGATACTACGAGCAGTACTTC.

The chain combines TRBV6-5 with TRBJ2-1; D gene ambiguous. This CDR3 spans 11 amino acids. Germline V gene data show CDR1 as MNHEY and CDR2 as SVGAGI. The germline V and J ends were trimmed by 5 bases and 2 bases, with 1 base remaining between them. CDR3 nucleotide sequence: TGTGCCAGCAGTACCTACAATGAGCAGTTCTTC. This translates into CASSTYNEQFF.

The rearrangement uses TRBV28 and TRBJ1-6; D not resolved. This CDR3 comprises 16 residues. Germline CDR1 and CDR2: MDHEN and SYDVKM. The ends were cut back, 2 bases at V and 9 bases at J, with 17 bases in the middle. CDR3 bases: TGTGCCAGCAGTTTAGTCCCGCCCCAAGAGGGTTCACCCCTCCACTTT. This encodes CASSLVPPQEGSPLHF.

This chain joins TRBV18 and TRBJ2-7, with D hard to call. The CDR3 loop spans 13 amino acids. V was shortened by 2 bases and J by 3 bases, with 8 bases between the two germline ends. Per the germline V gene, CDR1 is KGHSH and CDR2 is LQKENI. The CDR3 protein is CASSPAKNYEQYF. CDR3 nucleotide sequence: TGTGCCAGCTCACCAGCGAAGAACTACGAGCAGTACTTC.

The chain employs TRBV11-1 and TRBJ2-7, with 7 bases aligning to TRBD2. Trimming removed 5 bases from V and 2 bases from J; junction bases left unmatched: 3. The CDR3 sequence is 13 residues long. Germline V gene lookup returns CDR1 SGHAT and CDR2 FQDESV (reference sequence). CDR3 nucleotides: TGTGCCAGCAGCCCCGGGACTACCTACGAGCAGTACTTC. Translated, it gives CASSPGTTYEQYF. The whole variable domain, filled in from reference TRBV11-1 and TRBJ2-7, reads EAEVAQSPRYKITEKSQAVAFWCDPISGHATLYWYRQILGQGPELLVQFQDESVVDDSQLPKDRFSAERLKGVDSTLKIQPAELGDSAMYLCASSPGTTYEQYFGPGTRLTVT.

The chain employs TRBV6-1 and TRBJ2-3; maybe TRBD2 (6 bases). The germline V gene has CDR1 MNHNS and CDR2 SASEGT. With 3 bases removed from V and 2 bases from J, the gap between germline ends came to 9 bases. There are 14 residues in the CDR3. CDR3 protein: CASSEPGDTDTQYF. The CDR3 coding sequence is TGTGCCAGCAGTGAGCCGGGGGACACAGATACGCAGTATTTT.

The chain combines TRBV28 with TRBJ2-3; TRBD1 agrees at 7 bases. CDR3 length: 14 amino acids. Germline V gives CDR1 MDHEN, CDR2 SYDVKM. Trimming took 6 bases from V and 0 from J; bases not matched to a gene: 3. DNA for the CDR3: TGTGCCAGCAGCCGGGACAGAAGCACAGATACGCAGTATTTT. Protein product: CASSRDRSTDTQYF.

The table lists this clone with a count of one. The rearrangement joins TRBV9 to TRBJ2-7, with 12 nucleotides matching TRBD2. Germline trimming cut 3 bases from V and 6 bases from J; bases unmatched to any gene: 4. Germline CDR1 is SGDLS and CDR2 is YYNGEE. The CDR3 has 14 residues. The CDR3 protein is CASSATSGSPEQYF. CDR3 bases: TGTGCCAGCAGCGCGACTAGCGGGAGTCCCGAGCAGTACTTC.

The chain couples TRBV19 to TRBJ2-1, with 7 bases identical to TRBD1. Per the germline V gene, CDR1 is LNHDA and CDR2 is SQIVND (reference sequence). The length of the CDR3 is 15 residues. Losses at the gene ends were 3 bases for V and 0 bases for J; bases not matched to a gene: 2. CDR3: CASSIGDSSYNEQFF. CDR3 bases: TGTGCCAGTAGTATCGGGGACAGCTCCTACAATGAGCAGTTCTTC.

The V and J genes are TRBV7-6 and TRBJ2-3; unclear D gene. CDR3 length: 13 residues. V lost 1 base, J lost 2 bases, and 4 bases lay in between. The germline V gene has CDR1 SGHVS and CDR2 FNYEAQ. CDR3 residues: CASSLVVTDTQYF. The CDR3, as DNA: TGTGCCAGCAGCTTAGTGGTCACAGATACGCAGTATTTT.

The chain couples TRBV13 to TRBJ2-7; unclear D gene. Trimming removed 1 base from V and 2 bases from J, with 9 bases in between. CDR3 size: 14 residues. Germline assignment: CDR1 PRHDT and CDR2 FYEKMQ (reference sequence). In nucleotides, the CDR3 is TGTGCCAGCAGCTTAGCGGGCCTAACCTACGAGCAGTACTTC. Translation gives CASSLAGLTYEQYF.

The chain recombines TRBV6-1 with TRBJ2-7, with unresolved D. Trimming pared 3 bases from V and 0 bases from J, leaving 12 bases between. This CDR3 contains 15 residues. Germline CDR1 MNHNS, CDR2 SASEGT. The CDR3 nucleotides are TGTGCCAGCAGTGATTGGACGGTGAGCTCCTACGAGCAGTACTTC. It specifies CASSDWTVSSYEQYF.

This chain links TRBV4-2 with TRBJ1-2; D call uncertain. CDR3 length: 14 residues. CDR1 and CDR2 from the germline V gene are LGHNA and YNFKEQ. Trimming removed 0 bases at V and 5 bases at J, with 10 bases between. The CDR3 nucleotides are TGTGCCAGCAGCCAAGAGGTTGCGACTTATGGCTACACCTTC. It is translated as CASSQEVATYGYTF.

The V and J genes are TRBV28 and TRBJ1-2, with a tentative D call TRBD1 (5 bases). V was pared by 0 bases and J by 0 bases, with 20 bases between. This CDR3 comprises 19 residues. Germline V gives CDR1 MDHEN, CDR2 SYDVKM. CDR3 nucleotide sequence: TGTGCCAGCAGTTTATGGGGGGGAGACAGCAGTCGGACTAACTATGGCTACACCTTC. The encoded protein is CASSLWGGDSSRTNYGYTF.

The rearrangement uses TRBV5-1 and TRBJ2-1; no clear D. Trimming took off 7 bases at V and 2 bases at J, with 13 bases between the two ends. The CDR3 is 14 amino acids. CDR1 SGHRS and CDR2 YFSETQ come from the germline V gene. Written as DNA, the CDR3 is TGCGCCAGCGGAAACGACTCTCCCTACAATGAGCAGTTCTTC. This translates into CASGNDSPYNEQFF.

V and J are TRBV19 and TRBJ1-2; a weak D match, TRBD1 (5 bases). The CDR3 loop spans 14 amino acids. Trimming took off 5 bases at V and 5 bases at J, with 15 bases between the two ends. Germline loops: CDR1 LNHDA, CDR2 SQIVND (reference sequence). CDR3 bases: TGTGCCAGTAGTTTTCGGGGGACCCGTTATGGCTACACCTTC. This encodes CASSFRGTRYGYTF. Variable domain in full (rest from reference TRBV19 and TRBJ1-2): DGGITQSPKYLFRKEGQNVTLSCEQNLNHDAMYWYRQDPGQGLRLIYYSQIVNDFQKGDIAEGYSVSREKKESFPLTVTSAQKNPTAFYLCASSFRGTRYGYTFGSGTRLTVV.

This clone was picked up one time. The chain is built from TRBV7-3 and TRBJ2-7; TRBD2 matches at 13 bases. The CDR3 is 15 residues long. Germline CDR1 and CDR2: SGHTA and FQGTGA. Germline trimming cut 0 bases from V and 9 bases from J; bases unmatched to any gene: 5. The CDR3 coding sequence is TGTGCCAGCAGCTTAACAGGACTAGCGGGAGAGGTGCAGTACTTC. Its protein is CASSLTGLAGEVQYF.